Below are 26 T cell receptor beta chains sequenced from a single sample in a study of blood T cell repertoires in COVID-19. The data were produced by immunoSEQ multiplex PCR, yet TCRdb's version contains in-frame clones alone and is incomplete. The sample lists 150,000 to 200,000 clones, around 82% seen once, with about 5.5% in the top ten. Sequencing was performed on PBMCs or T cells enriched from blood (not recorded which). Source of these receptors: a woman aged 55-70 years with acute COVID-19.

The gene calls are TRBV6-2 or TRBV6-3 and TRBJ2-2, with TRBD2 matching over 9 bases. Germline lookup yields CDR1 MNHEY and CDR2 SVGEGT. The CDR3 covers 17 residues. V lost 6 bases to trimming and J lost 7 bases; unmatched junction nucleotides: 15. CDR3 residues: CASSRNSGGEIIGELFF. CDR3 DNA: TGTGCCAGCAGCCGAAATAGCGGGGGCGAAATAATCGGGGAGCTGTTTTTT.

This chain uses TRBV7-9 with TRBJ1-6; a weak D match, TRBD1 (5 bases). V was trimmed by 1 base and J by 3 bases, leaving 10 bases between them. Germline assignment: CDR1 SEHNR and CDR2 FQNEAQ (reference sequence). The CDR3 spans 16 residues. The CDR3 here is CASSLVSGGYNSPLHF. The CDR3 bases are TGTGCCAGCAGCTTAGTTTCGGGGGGCTATAATTCACCCCTCCACTTT. Full variable domain (outside the CDR3, taken from reference TRBV7-9 and TRBJ1-6): DTGVSQNPRHKITKRGQNVTFRCDPISEHNRLYWYRQTLGQGPEFLTYFQNEAQLEKSRLLSDRFSAERPKGSFSTLEIQRTEQGDSAMYLCASSLVSGGYNSPLHFGNGTRLTVT.

For this clone: One junction end disagrees with the germline gene, perhaps due to a read error. The chain recombines TRBV2 with TRBJ2-4, with TRBD2 as a possible D gene (5 bases). Germline values: CDR1 SNHLY, CDR2 FYNNEI. The CDR3 spans 15 residues. The CDR3 nucleotides read TGTGCCAGCACCAGTTTTATGGGGAGAGAAAAAATTCAGTACTTC. It encodes CASTSFMGREKIQYF. The full variable domain, completed using reference TRBV2 and TRBJ2-4, is EPEVTQTPSHQVTQMGQEVILRCVPISNHLYFYWYRQILGQKVEFLVSFYNNEISEKSEIFDDQFSVERPDGSNFTLKIRSTKLEDSAMYFCASTSFMGREKIQYFGAGTRLSVL.

V and J are TRBV28 and TRBJ2-5, with 9 bases matching TRBD1. The germline V gene has CDR1 MDHEN and CDR2 SYDVKM. This CDR3 has 14 amino acids. J lost 6 bases, V lost 6 bases, and 8 bases had no gene match. CDR3 protein: CASRPGQGMKTQYF. CDR3 nucleotide sequence: TGTGCCAGCAGGCCCGGACAGGGGATGAAGACCCAGTACTTC.

The gene calls are TRBV19 and TRBJ1-2; D may be TRBD1 (6 bases). V lost 10 bases and J 8 bases, leaving 14 bases between the germline ends. CDR1 is LNHDA and CDR2 is SQIVND in the germline V gene (reference sequence). This CDR3 contains 11 residues. CDR3 sequence: CATYTGYGYTF. For the CDR3, the DNA is TGTGCCACCTACACAGGGTACGGCTACACCTTC.

The chain joins TRBV30 to TRBJ2-7, with a weak D call TRBD2 (5 bases). The CDR3 is made up of 14 amino acids. CDR1 and CDR2 from the germline V gene are GTSNPN and SVGIG (reference sequence). Deletions cut 6 bases from V and 0 bases from J, with 15 bases between. The CDR3 sequence is CACTLSGSSYEQYF. CDR3 coding DNA: TGTGCCTGCACCCTGAGCGGAAGCTCCTACGAGCAGTACTTC.

V is TRBV21-1 and J is TRBJ2-1; TRBD1, the D gene given by the table, was not confirmed from the DNA. TRBV21-1 is reported as a pseudogene. The CDR3 has 12 amino acids. CDR3 sequence (DNA): TGTGCCAGCAGCCAATCCCAGGTGGAGCAGTTCTTC. Translation gives CASSQSQVEQFF.

This sequence joins TRBV15 and TRBJ1-1, with no clear D. The CDR3 has 14 residues. The germline V and J ends were trimmed by 5 bases and 1 base, with 11 bases remaining between them. From germline, CDR1 is LNHNV and CDR2 YYDKDF (reference sequence). The CDR3 DNA is TGTGCCACCAGCCCCGTCGCGGGGAACACTGAAGCTTTCTTT. It codes for CATSPVAGNTEAFF. The full variable domain, its missing parts supplied by reference TRBV15 and TRBJ1-1, is DAMVIQNPRYQVTQFGKPVTLSCSQTLNHNVMYWYQQKSSQAPKLLFHYYDKDFNNEADTPDNFQSRRPNTSFCFLDIRSPGLGDTAMYLCATSPVAGNTEAFFGQGTRLTVV.

This clone appeared many times. The chain employs TRBV9 and TRBJ2-1; the D is unclear. CDR1 is SGDLS, CDR2 YYNGEE, per germline. This CDR3 is built from 13 residues. Trimming cost V 2 bases and J 5 bases, with 8 bases left between them. Here the CDR3 reads CASSVDIHNEQFF. CDR3 in DNA: TGTGCCAGCAGCGTCGACATCCACAATGAGCAGTTCTTC.

The chain is built from TRBV7-9 and TRBJ2-2; maybe TRBD2 (6 bases). CDR1 and CDR2 from the germline V gene are SEHNR and FQNEAQ (reference sequence). CDR3 length: 16 amino acids. V was shortened by 6 bases and J by 1 base, with 15 bases between the two germline ends. Here the CDR3 reads CASSPTPGLNTGELFF. For the CDR3, the DNA is TGTGCCAGCAGTCCTACCCCGGGACTGAACACCGGGGAGCTGTTTTTT.

This rearrangement joins TRBV9 to TRBJ2-3; TRBD1 agrees at 8 bases. The length of the CDR3 is 14 residues. J gave up 3 bases and V 4 bases, and 4 bases lay outside the gene matches. Germline V CDR1 and CDR2: SGDLS, YYNGEE. CDR3 residues: CASSSRTGTDTQYF. The CDR3, as DNA: TGTGCCAGCAGCTCACGGACAGGGACAGATACGCAGTATTTT.

The rearrangement uses TRBV11-3 and TRBJ1-2; D gene uncertain. V gave up 5 bases and J gave up 3 bases, with 16 bases separating them. This CDR3 region has 15 residues. Germline CDR1 and CDR2: SGHNT and YENEEA. The chain's CDR3 is CASSPRGSRDYGYTF. DNA of the CDR3: TGTGCCAGCAGCCCGCGAGGGAGTAGGGACTATGGCTACACCTTC.

J is TRBJ2-1 and V is TRBV5-5, with 8 bases lining up with TRBD2. The CDR3 covers 18 residues. V shed 0 bases, J shed 0 bases, and the junction held 8 bases outside the gene matches. CDR1 and CDR2 from the germline V gene are SGHKS and YYEKEE (reference sequence). CDR3 residues: CASSLVRGGGSSYNEQFF. CDR3 bases: TGTGCCAGCAGCTTGGTTAGGGGCGGGGGGAGCTCCTACAATGAGCAGTTCTTC. The full variable domain, its missing parts supplied by reference TRBV5-5 and TRBJ2-1, is DAGVTQSPTHLIKTRGQQVTLRCSPISGHKSVSWYQQVLGQGPQFIFQYYEKEERGRGNFPDRFSARQFPNYSSELNVNALLLGDSALYLCASSLVRGGGSSYNEQFFGPGTRLTVL.

The CDR3 sequence is CASSQDEGANTGELFF. The DNA of the CDR3 is TGCGCCAGCAGCCAAGATGAGGGGGCGAACACCGGGGAGCTGTTTTTT. V gene TRBV4-3 combines with J gene TRBJ2-2; the D gene is possibly TRBD1 (6 bases). Looked up from germline, CDR1 is LGHNA and CDR2 is YSLEER. Trimming took off 0 bases at V and 0 bases at J, with 8 bases between the two ends. This CDR3 comprises 16 residues.

The V and J genes are TRBV28 and TRBJ1-2, with D perhaps matching TRBD1 (5 bases). The germline V gene encodes CDR1 MDHEN and CDR2 SYDVKM. V was trimmed by 8 bases and J by 2 bases, leaving 12 bases between them. The length of the CDR3 is 13 residues. The CDR3 region is CASLLEGNYGYTF. The CDR3 DNA sequence: TGTGCCAGCCTTTTGGAGGGGAACTATGGCTACACCTTC.

V and J are TRBV18 and TRBJ2-3, with 13 bases fitting TRBD2. In germline, CDR1 is KGHSH, CDR2 LQKENI. V trimming: 2 bases; J trimming: 4 bases; junction bases outside the gene matches: 3. The CDR3 consists of 16 residues. The DNA for the CDR3 is TGTGCCAGCTCACCAACCGGACTAGCGGGGGCAGATACGCAGTATTTT. The encoded protein is CASSPTGLAGADTQYF.

J is TRBJ2-5 and V is TRBV18; no definite D call. The germline CDR1 and CDR2 sequences are KGHSH and LQKENI. The CDR3 sequence is 16 residues long. Trimming took 0 bases from V and 2 from J, leaving 13 bases between them. The CDR3 bases are TGTGCCAGCTCACCACCGTCCGAGTTCGCTCAAGAGACCCAGTACTTC. It specifies CASSPPSEFAQETQYF.

The CDR3 sequence is CASTRNSHLLQTEAFF. Written as DNA, the CDR3 is TGTGCCAGCACCAGAAACAGTCATCTTTTACAGACCGAAGCTTTCTTT. The gene calls are TRBV21-1 and TRBJ1-1; TRBD1, the table's D call, lacks a check against the DNA. TRBV21-1 is an annotated pseudogene. The CDR3 runs to 16 residues.

The chain links TRBV24-1 to TRBJ2-3; TRBD1 matches 10 bases. Germline values: CDR1 KGHDR, CDR2 SFDVKD. This CDR3 region has 15 residues. The ends lost 5 bases at V and 1 base at J; junction bases unmatched: 2. The chain's CDR3 is CATSVGTGGTDTQYF. CDR3 bases: TGTGCCACCAGTGTTGGGACAGGGGGCACAGATACGCAGTATTTT.

The chain combines TRBV24-1 with TRBJ2-7, with TRBD1 as a possible D gene (6 bases). V lost 11 bases, J lost 2 bases, and 18 bases lay in between. The CDR3 spans 14 residues. Germline assignment: CDR1 KGHDR and CDR2 SFDVKD. The CDR3 coding sequence is TGTGCCAGTCCCGCCGGGGACAAACCCTACGAGCAGTACTTC. As protein: CASPAGDKPYEQYF.

The chain has TRBV7-2 and TRBJ2-7; D call uncertain. Germline CDR1 is SGHTA and CDR2 is FQGNSA. V was shortened by 4 bases and J by 7 bases, with 11 bases between the two germline ends. The CDR3 has 12 residues. CDR3 DNA sequence: TGTGCCAGCAGCTCAAGCTCTAGGGAGCAGTACGTC. Its translation: CASSSSSREQYV.

This sequence joins TRBV30 and TRBJ2-1; D is perhaps TRBD2 (6 bases). The length of the CDR3 is 14 residues. Germline values: CDR1 GTSNPN, CDR2 SVGIG (reference sequence). V lost 0 bases and J 10 bases, leaving 16 bases between the germline ends. The CDR3 reads CAWSVIFSSGEQFF. Written as DNA, the CDR3 is TGTGCCTGGAGTGTAATTTTCTCCAGCGGGGAGCAGTTCTTC.

This chain links TRBV24-1 with TRBJ2-1, with D possibly being TRBD1 (6 bases). Trimming left V 4 bases short and J 6 bases short, with 15 bases between. The V gene's germline CDR1 is KGHDR and CDR2 SFDVKD. This CDR3 is 15 amino acids long. The CDR3 is CATSDQVRDTNEQFF. CDR3 DNA sequence: TGTGCCACCAGTGACCAGGTTCGGGACACCAATGAGCAGTTCTTC.

J is TRBJ1-5 and V is TRBV5-4; 12 bases line up with TRBD1. Per the germline V gene, CDR1 is SGHNT and CDR2 is YYREEE (reference sequence). The CDR3 has 16 residues. Trimming at V came to 3 bases and at J to 4 bases, leaving 5 bases not matched to a gene. The CDR3 here is CASSSGTGGRNQPQHF. The CDR3 coding sequence is TGTGCCAGCAGCTCCGGGACAGGGGGCCGGAATCAGCCCCAGCATTTT.

V usage is TRBV28 and J usage is TRBJ2-4; TRBD1 aligns across 8 bases. J lost 9 bases, V lost 5 bases, and 12 bases had no gene match. The CDR3 loop spans 15 amino acids. CDR1 MDHEN and CDR2 SYDVKM come from the germline V gene. In nucleotides, the CDR3 is TGTGCCAGCAGTCCCGGACAGGGTGGGATGGGCATTCAGTACTTC. Its protein product is CASSPGQGGMGIQYF.

The chain joins TRBV5-1 to TRBJ2-1, with 8 bases lining up with TRBD2. With 4 bases clipped from V and 7 bases from J, the junction kept 10 bases outside the gene matches. There are 15 residues in the CDR3. CDR1 is SGHRS and CDR2 is YFSETQ in the germline V gene. This CDR3 reads CASSLSGTSGNEQFF. CDR3 nucleotides: TGCGCCAGCAGCCTATCCGGGACTAGTGGGAATGAGCAGTTCTTC.